These T cell receptor beta chains were read from a single sample in a study of blood T cell repertoires in COVID-19. Produced via immunoSEQ multiplex PCR; TCRdb's table is partial and in-frame only. This sample has 220,000 or so clones, with more than 75% found just once. Sequenced material: PBMCs or T cells enriched from blood (not recorded which). All receptors derive from a woman aged 50 to 60 who had recovered from COVID-19. CDR3s include the opening cysteine and the closing phenylalanine or tryptophan. D genes are given only for firm matches. Some rows mark clone size as missing; the rest say once, few, many or name a class of expanded clone.

d_call	v_call	j_call	clone_size	cdr3_nt	cdr3_aa
TRBD1	TRBV2	TRBJ1-5	NA	TGTGCCAGCACATTGAATACAGGGGGAGGTCAGCCCCAGCATTTT	CASTLNTGGGQPQHF
NA	TRBV6-5	TRBJ1-1	NA	TGTGCCAGCAGAATCGGGGATTCAATGGGCACTGAAGCTTTCTTT	CASRIGDSMGTEAFF
TRBD1	TRBV7-8	TRBJ2-2	once	TGTGCCAGCAGCTTAGTTCCAGGGGGCACCGGGGAGCTGTTTTTT	CASSLVPGGTGELFF
TRBD1	TRBV18	TRBJ2-3	NA	TGTGCCAGCTCACCATCGGGACAGGGGGGAACAGGAACGCAGTATTTT	CASSPSGQGGTGTQYF
TRBD1	TRBV5-6	TRBJ2-7	NA	TGTGCCAGCAGCTGGACAGGGGACTACGAGCAGTACTTC	CASSWTGDYEQYF
TRBD2	TRBV30	TRBJ2-3	once	TGTGCCTGGAGTGTACTCAGCGGGGGGGCCGCAGATACGCAGTATTTT	CAWSVLSGGAADTQYF
NA	TRBV18	TRBJ1-2	NA	TGTGCCAGCTCACCGACAGGATATGGCTACACCTTC	CASSPTGYGYTF
TRBD1	TRBV19	TRBJ2-5	NA	TGTGCCAGTAGTATAACAGGGGGAGTAGAGACCCAGTACTTC	CASSITGGVETQYF
NA	TRBV11-3	TRBJ1-4	NA	TGTGCCAGCAGCCACGGAGGACGGAACAATGAAAAACTGTTTTTT	CASSHGGRNNEKLFF
TRBD2	TRBV6-2/TRBV6-3	TRBJ2-4	NA	TGTGCCAGCAGCACGGGACTAGCGGGAGCTTGGAACATTCAGTACTTC	CASSTGLAGAWNIQYF
NA	TRBV7-9	TRBJ1-2	NA	TGTGCCAGCAGCTTCGGACAGACTAACTATGGCTACACCTTC	CASSFGQTNYGYTF
TRBD1	TRBV7-9	TRBJ1-4	NA	TGTGCCAGCAGCTTACCGGGACAGGAAAAACTGTTTTTT	CASSLPGQEKLFF
NA	TRBV30	TRBJ1-5	NA	TGTGCCTGGAGTGTACAGGCAGGGAATCAGCCCCAGCATTTT	CAWSVQAGNQPQHF
NA	TRBV28	TRBJ2-1	NA	TGTGCCAGCGGATCTAGTTTGGGGTTCTTC	CASGSSLGFF
TRBD2	TRBV9	TRBJ2-7	NA	TGTGCCAGCAGCCCCAGTAGCGGGGGGTATCAGGAGCAGTACTTC	CASSPSSGGYQEQYF
NA	TRBV19	TRBJ1-2	NA	TGTGCCAGTAGTGGTTCAGGGGACTATGGCTACACCTTC	CASSGSGDYGYTF
NA	TRBV19	TRBJ2-3	once	TGTGCCAGTAGTATTCTCCGAGACAGCGCGAGCACAGATACGCAGTATTTT	CASSILRDSASTDTQYF
TRBD2	TRBV19	TRBJ2-7	NA	TGTGCCAGTAGGCGTAGCGGGAGTCTCTACGAGCAGTACTTC	CASRRSGSLYEQYF
NA	TRBV18	TRBJ1-1	NA	TGTGCCAGCTCACCCGGGGGGGGGCGGGTGAACACTGAAGCTTTCTTT	CASSPGGGRVNTEAFF
TRBD1	TRBV6-2/TRBV6-3	TRBJ1-2	NA	TGTGCCAGCAGCAGACAGGGGAGGGCGGATGGCTACACCTTC	CASSRQGRADGYTF
NA	TRBV4-3	TRBJ2-5	NA	TGCGCCAGCAGCCAAGAAAGGGGAGGCCAAGAGACCCAGTACTTC	CASSQERGGQETQYF
TRBD1	TRBV5-1	TRBJ2-7	NA	TGCGCCAGCAGCACGACAGGGAATGCCTACGAGCAGTACTTC	CASSTTGNAYEQYF
TRBD1	TRBV28	TRBJ1-1	NA	TGTGCCAGCAGTTCGCATACAGGGGCCGCCGACAACAAAGCTTTCTTT	CASSSHTGAADNKAFF
NA	TRBV3-1/TRBV3-2	TRBJ2-7	NA	TGTGCCAGCAGCCAAGACAGATCGGGACACCCCGAGCAGTACTTC	CASSQDRSGHPEQYF
NA	TRBV7-2	TRBJ2-1	NA	TGTGCCAGCAGCTTAAACAGGGACAATGAGCAGTTCTTC	CASSLNRDNEQFF
NA	TRBV4-1	TRBJ1-1	NA	TGCGCCAGCAGCCAAGATCCCCCCGGGGGGGGCACTGAAGCTTTCTTT	CASSQDPPGGGTEAFF
NA	TRBV4-3	TRBJ2-1	once	TGCGCCAGCAGCCAAGATATCCTCAATGAGCAGTTCTTC	CASSQDILNEQFF